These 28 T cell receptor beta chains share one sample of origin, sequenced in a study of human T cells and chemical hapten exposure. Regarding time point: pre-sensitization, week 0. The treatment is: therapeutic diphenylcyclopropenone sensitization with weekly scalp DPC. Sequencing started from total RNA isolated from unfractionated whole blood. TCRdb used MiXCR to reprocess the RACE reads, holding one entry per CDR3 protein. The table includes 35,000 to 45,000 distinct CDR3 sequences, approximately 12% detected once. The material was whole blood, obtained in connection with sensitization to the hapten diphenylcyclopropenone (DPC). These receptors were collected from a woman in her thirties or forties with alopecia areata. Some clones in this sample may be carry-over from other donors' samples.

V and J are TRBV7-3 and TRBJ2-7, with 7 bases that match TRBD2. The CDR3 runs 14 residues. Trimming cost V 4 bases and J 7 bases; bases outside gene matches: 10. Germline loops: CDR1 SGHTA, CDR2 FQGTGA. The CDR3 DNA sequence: TGTGCCAGCAGCTCCGACGGGGGAGCGGGGGAGCAGTACTTC. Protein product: CASSSDGGAGEQYF.

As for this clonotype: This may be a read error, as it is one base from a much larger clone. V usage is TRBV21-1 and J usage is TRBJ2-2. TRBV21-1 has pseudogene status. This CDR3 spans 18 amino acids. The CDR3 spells CASSKALWATYNTGEPFF. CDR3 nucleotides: TGTGCCAGCAGCAAAGCGCTTTGGGCAACCTACAACACCGGGGAGCCGTTTTTT.

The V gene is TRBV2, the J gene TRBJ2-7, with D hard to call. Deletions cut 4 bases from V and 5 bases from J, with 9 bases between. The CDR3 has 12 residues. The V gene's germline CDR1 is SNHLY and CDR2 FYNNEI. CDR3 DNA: TGTGCCAGCAGTGTTGGGGATCACGAGCAGTACTTC. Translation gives CASSVGDHEQYF.

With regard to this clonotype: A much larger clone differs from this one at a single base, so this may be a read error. The CDR3 sequence is CASSQAQVGRGHNEQFF. DNA of the CDR3: TGTGCCAGCAGCCAAGCCCAGGTGGGGAGAGGGCACAATGAGCAGTTCTTC. The chain is built from TRBV4-2 and TRBJ2-1; weak D call: TRBD2 (5 bases). The CDR3 runs 17 residues. The V gene lost 1 base and the J gene lost 5 bases, with 18 bases spanning the gap. Germline CDR1 reads LGHNA; CDR2 reads YNFKEQ.

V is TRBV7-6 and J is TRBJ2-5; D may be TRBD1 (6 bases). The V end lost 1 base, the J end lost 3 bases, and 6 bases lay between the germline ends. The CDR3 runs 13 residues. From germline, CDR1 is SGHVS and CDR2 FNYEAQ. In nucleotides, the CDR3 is TGTGCCAGCAGCTTAGGGACAGAAGAGACCCAGTACTTC. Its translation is CASSLGTEETQYF.

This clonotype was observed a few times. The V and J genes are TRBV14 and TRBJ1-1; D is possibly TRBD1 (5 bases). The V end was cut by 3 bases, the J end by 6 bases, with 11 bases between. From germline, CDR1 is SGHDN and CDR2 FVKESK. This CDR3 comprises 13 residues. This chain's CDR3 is CASSHGAGAEAFF. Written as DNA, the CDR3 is TGTGCCAGCAGCCACGGGGCTGGCGCTGAAGCTTTCTTT.

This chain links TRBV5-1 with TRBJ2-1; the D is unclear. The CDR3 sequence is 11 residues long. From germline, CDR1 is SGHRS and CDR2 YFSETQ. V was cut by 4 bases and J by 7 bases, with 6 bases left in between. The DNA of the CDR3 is TGCGCCAGCAGCAACGGGAATGAGCAGTTCTTC. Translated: CASSNGNEQFF.

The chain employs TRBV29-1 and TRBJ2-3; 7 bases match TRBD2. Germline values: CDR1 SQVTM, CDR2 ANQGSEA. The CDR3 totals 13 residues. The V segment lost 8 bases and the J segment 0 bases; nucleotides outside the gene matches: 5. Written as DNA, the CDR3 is TGCAGCACCCGGGAGGCTAGCACAGATACGCAGTATTTT. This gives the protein CSTREASTDTQYF.

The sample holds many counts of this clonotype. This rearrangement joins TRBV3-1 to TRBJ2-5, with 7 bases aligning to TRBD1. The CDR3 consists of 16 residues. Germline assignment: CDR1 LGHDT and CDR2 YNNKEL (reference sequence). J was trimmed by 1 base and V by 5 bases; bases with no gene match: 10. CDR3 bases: TGTGCCAGCAGCGCCCGGGACAGAGGGTCCCAAGAGACCCAGTACTTC. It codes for CASSARDRGSQETQYF.

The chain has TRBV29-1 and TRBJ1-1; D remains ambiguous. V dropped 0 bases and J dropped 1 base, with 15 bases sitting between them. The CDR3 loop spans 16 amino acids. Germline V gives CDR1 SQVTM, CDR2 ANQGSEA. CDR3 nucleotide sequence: TGCAGCGTTGAAGAATATGGGAACCCAACGAACACTGAAGCTTTCTTT. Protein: CSVEEYGNPTNTEAFF.

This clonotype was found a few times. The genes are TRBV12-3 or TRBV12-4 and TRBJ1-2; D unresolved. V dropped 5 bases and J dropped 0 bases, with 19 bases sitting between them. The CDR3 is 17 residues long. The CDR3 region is CASSPTPDPRSNYGYTF. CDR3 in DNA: TGTGCCAGCAGTCCAACCCCAGATCCTCGGTCTAACTATGGCTACACCTTC.

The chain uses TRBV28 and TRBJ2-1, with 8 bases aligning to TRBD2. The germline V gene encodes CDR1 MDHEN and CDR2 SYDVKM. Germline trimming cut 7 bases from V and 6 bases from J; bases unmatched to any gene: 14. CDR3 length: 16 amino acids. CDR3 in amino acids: CASTRGRAGGGNEQFF. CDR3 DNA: TGTGCCAGCACCAGAGGGAGGGCGGGAGGAGGCAATGAGCAGTTCTTC.

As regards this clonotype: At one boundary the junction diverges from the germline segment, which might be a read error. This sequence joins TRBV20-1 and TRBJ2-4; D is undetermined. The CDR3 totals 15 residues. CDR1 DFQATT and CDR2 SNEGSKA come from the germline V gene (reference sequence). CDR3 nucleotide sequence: TGCAGTGCTAGAGAAGGCACGATAGCCAAAAACATTCAGTCCTTC. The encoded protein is CSAREGTIAKNIQSF.

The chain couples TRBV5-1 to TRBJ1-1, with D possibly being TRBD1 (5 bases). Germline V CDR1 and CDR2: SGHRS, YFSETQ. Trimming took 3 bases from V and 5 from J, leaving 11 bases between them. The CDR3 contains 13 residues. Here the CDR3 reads CASSWDPGTEAFF. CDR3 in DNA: TGCGCCAGCAGCTGGGACCCCGGGACTGAAGCTTTCTTT.

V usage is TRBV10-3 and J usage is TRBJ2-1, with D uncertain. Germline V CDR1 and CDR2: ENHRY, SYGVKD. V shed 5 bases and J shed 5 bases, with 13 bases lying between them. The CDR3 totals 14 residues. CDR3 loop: CAISSPDKNNEQFF. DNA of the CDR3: TGTGCCATCAGTTCCCCCGACAAAAACAATGAGCAGTTCTTC.

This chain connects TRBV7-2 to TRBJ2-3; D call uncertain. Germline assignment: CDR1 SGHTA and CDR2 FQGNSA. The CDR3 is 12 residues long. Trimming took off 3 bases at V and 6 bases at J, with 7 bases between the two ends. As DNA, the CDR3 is TGTGCCAGCAGCTTCCGGTTTGATACGCAGTATTTT. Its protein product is CASSFRFDTQYF. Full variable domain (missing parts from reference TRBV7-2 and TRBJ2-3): GAGVSQSPSNKVTEKGKDVELRCDPISGHTALYWYRQSLGQGLEFLIYFQGNSAPDKSGLPSDRFSAERTGGSVSTLTIQRTQQEDSAVYLCASSFRFDTQYFGPGTRLTVL.

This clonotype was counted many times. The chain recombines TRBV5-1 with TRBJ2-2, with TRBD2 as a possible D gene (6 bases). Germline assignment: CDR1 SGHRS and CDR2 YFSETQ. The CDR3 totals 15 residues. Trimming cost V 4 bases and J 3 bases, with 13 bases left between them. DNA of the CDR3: TGCGCCAGCAGCCCCGCGGGGAGCGACACCGGGGAGCTGTTTTTT. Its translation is CASSPAGSDTGELFF.

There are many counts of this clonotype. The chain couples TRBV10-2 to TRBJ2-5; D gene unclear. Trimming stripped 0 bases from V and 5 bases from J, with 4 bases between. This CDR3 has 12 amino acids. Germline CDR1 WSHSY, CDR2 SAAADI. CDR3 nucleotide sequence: TGCGCCAGCAGTGAGTCGGGGGAGACCCAGTACTTC. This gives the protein CASSESGETQYF.

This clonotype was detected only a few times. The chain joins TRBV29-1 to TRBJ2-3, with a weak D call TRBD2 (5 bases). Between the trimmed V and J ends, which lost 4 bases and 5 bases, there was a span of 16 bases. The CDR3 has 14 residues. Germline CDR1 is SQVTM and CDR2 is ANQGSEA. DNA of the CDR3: TGCAGCGTTGTAGCTAGCAGGTTCGGAGATACGCAGTATTTT. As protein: CSVVASRFGDTQYF.

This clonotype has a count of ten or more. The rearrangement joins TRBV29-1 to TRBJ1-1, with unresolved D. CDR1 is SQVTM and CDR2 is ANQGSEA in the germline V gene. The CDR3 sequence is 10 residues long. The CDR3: CSCMNTEAFF. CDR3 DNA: TGCAGTTGTATGAACACTGAAGCTTTCTTT. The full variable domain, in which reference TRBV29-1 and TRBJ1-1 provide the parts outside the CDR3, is SAVISQKPSRDICQRGTSLTIQCQVDSQVTMMFWYRQQPGQSLTLIATANQGSEATYESGFVIDKFPISRPNLTFSTLTVSNMSPEDSSIYLCSCMNTEAFFGQGTRLTVV.

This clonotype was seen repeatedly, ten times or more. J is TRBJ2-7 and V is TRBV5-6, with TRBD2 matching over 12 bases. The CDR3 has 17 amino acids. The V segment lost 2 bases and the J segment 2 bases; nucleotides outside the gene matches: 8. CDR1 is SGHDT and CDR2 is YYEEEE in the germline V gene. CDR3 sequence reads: CASSLGQLAGGTYEQYF. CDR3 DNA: TGTGCCAGCAGCTTAGGCCAACTAGCGGGGGGAACCTACGAGCAGTACTTC. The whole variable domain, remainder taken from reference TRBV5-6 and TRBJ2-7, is DAGVTQSPTHLIKTRGQQVTLRCSPKSGHDTVSWYQQALGQGPQFIFQYYEEEERQRGNFPDRFSGHQFPNYSSELNVNALLLGDSALYLCASSLGQLAGGTYEQYFGPGTRLTVT.

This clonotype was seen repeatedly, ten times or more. The CDR3: CASKETGEETQYF. DNA of the CDR3: TGTGCCAGCAAAGAGACAGGGGAAGAGACCCAGTACTTC. V and J are TRBV27 and TRBJ2-5, with 8 bases that match TRBD1. J was trimmed by 3 bases and V by 7 bases; bases with no gene match: 4. CDR1 is MNHEY, CDR2 SMNVEV, per germline (reference sequence). The CDR3 spans 13 residues.

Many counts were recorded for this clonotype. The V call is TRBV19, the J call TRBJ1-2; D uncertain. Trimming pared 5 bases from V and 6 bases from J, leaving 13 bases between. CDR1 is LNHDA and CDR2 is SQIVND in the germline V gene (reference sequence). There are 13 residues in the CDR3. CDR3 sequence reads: CASSPGVLNGYTF. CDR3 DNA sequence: TGTGCCAGTAGTCCGGGCGTCTTAAATGGCTACACCTTC.

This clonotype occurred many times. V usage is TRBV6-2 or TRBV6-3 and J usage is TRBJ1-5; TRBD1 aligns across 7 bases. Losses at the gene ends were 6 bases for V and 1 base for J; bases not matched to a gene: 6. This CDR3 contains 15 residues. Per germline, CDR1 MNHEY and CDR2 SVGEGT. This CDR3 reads CASSRQGTSNQPQHF. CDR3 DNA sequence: TGTGCCAGCAGCCGACAGGGTACGAGCAATCAGCCCCAGCATTTT.

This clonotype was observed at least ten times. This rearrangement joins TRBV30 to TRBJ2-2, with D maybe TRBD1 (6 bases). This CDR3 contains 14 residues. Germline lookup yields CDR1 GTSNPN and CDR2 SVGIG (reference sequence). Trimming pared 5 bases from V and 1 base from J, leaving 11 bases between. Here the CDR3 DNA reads TGTGCCTGGCCAGGGGCCGGGAACACCGGGGAGCTGTTTTTT. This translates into CAWPGAGNTGELFF.

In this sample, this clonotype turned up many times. The CDR3 region has the DNA TGTGCCAGCAGCTTAGGGGTGTCGGGGCAGCCGGGGTCGGTCGGCCCCTACGAGCAGTACTTC. Translating it yields CASSLGVSGQPGSVGPYEQYF. This chain connects TRBV7-9 to TRBJ2-7; either TRBD1 or TRBD2 may supply D (5 bases each). The CDR3 has 21 residues. V lost 1 base and J 2 bases, leaving 30 bases between the germline ends. Germline CDR1 and CDR2: SEHNR and FQNEAQ (reference sequence).

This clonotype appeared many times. CDR3 residues: CASSPSFSGNTIYF. The CDR3 DNA reads TGTGCCAGCAGTCCCTCGTTCTCTGGAAACACCATATATTTT. The chain links TRBV6-5 to TRBJ1-3, with D unclear. The V gene lost 5 bases and the J gene lost 0 bases, with 8 bases spanning the gap. CDR1 is MNHEY, CDR2 SVGAGI, per germline. The CDR3 spans 14 residues.

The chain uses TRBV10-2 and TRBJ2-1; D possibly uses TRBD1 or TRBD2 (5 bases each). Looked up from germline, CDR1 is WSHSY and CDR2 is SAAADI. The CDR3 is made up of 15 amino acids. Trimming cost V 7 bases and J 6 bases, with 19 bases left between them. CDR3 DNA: TGCGCCAGCACGGCTCAAACCGGGACCTTCAATGAGCAGTTCTTC. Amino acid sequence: CASTAQTGTFNEQFF.